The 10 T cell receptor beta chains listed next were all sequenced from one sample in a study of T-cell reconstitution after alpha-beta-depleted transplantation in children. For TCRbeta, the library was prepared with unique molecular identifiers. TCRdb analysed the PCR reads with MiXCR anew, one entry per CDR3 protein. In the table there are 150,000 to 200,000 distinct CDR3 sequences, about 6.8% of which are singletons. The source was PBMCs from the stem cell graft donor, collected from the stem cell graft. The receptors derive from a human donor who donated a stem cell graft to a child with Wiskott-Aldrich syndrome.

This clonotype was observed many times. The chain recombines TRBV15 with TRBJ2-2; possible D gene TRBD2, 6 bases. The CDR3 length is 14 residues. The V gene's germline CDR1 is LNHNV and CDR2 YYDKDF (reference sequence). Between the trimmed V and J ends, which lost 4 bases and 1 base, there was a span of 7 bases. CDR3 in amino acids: CATSKEGNTGELFF. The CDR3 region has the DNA TGTGCCACCAGCAAGGAGGGGAACACCGGGGAGCTGTTTTTT.

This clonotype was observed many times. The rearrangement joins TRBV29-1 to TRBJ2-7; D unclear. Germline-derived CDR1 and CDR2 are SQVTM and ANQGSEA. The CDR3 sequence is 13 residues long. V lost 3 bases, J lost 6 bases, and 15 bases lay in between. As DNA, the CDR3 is TGCAGCGTTGAGTTCAGTCTCCGTGGCGAGCAGTACTTC. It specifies CSVEFSLRGEQYF.

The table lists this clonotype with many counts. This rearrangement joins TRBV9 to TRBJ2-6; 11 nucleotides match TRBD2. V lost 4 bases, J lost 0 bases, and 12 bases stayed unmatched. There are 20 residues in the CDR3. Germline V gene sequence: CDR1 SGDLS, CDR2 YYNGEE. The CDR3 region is CASSPELSSGRGSGANVLTF. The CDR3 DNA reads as TGTGCCAGCAGCCCAGAACTAAGTAGCGGGAGGGGCTCTGGGGCCAACGTCCTGACTTTC. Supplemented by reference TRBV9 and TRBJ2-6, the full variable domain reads DSGVTQTPKHLITATGQRVTLRCSPRSGDLSVYWYQQSLDQGLQFLIQYYNGEERAKGNILERFSAQQFPDLHSELNLSSLELGDSALYFCASSPELSSGRGSGANVLTFGAGSRLTVL.

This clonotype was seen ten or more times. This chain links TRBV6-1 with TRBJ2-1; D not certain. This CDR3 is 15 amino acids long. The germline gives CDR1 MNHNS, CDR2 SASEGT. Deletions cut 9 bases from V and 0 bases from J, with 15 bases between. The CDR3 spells CASDLRRSSYNEQFF. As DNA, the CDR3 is TGTGCCAGTGACCTGAGACGGAGCTCCTACAATGAGCAGTTCTTC.

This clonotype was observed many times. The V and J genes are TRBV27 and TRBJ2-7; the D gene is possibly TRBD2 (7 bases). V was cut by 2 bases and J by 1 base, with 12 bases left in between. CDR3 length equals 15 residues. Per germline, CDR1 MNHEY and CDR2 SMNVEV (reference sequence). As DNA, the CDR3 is TGTGCCAGCAGTTTAGGGGGGGGCAGATCCTACGAGCAGTACTTC. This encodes CASSLGGGRSYEQYF.

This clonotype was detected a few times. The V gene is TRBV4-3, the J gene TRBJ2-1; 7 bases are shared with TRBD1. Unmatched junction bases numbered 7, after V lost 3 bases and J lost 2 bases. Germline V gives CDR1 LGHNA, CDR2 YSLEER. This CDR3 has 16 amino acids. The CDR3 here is CASSHPETGPYNEQFF. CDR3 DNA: TGCGCCAGCAGCCACCCCGAGACAGGGCCCTACAATGAGCAGTTCTTC.

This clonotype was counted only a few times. CDR3 sequence (DNA): TGTGCCAGCTCACCCTTGGGGGTGGACACTGAAGCTTTCTTT. This gives the protein CASSPLGVDTEAFF. The chain couples TRBV18 to TRBJ1-1; D possibly corresponds to TRBD1 (5 bases). This CDR3 has 14 amino acids. V was trimmed by 3 bases and J by 3 bases, leaving 11 bases between them. Looked up from germline, CDR1 is KGHSH and CDR2 is LQKENI. The full variable domain, its missing parts supplied by reference TRBV18 and TRBJ1-1, is NAGVMQNPRHLVRRRGQEARLRCSPMKGHSHVYWYRQLPEEGLKFMVYLQKENIIDESGMPKERFSAEFPKEGPSILRIQQVVRGDSAAYFCASSPLGVDTEAFFGQGTRLTVV.

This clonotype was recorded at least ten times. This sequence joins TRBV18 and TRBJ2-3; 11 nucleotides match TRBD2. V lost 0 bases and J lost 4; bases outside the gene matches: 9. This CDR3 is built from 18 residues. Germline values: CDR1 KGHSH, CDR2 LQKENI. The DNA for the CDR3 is TGTGCCAGCTCACCACCGAAATCTAGCGGGAGGTTTGCAGATACGCAGTATTTT. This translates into CASSPPKSSGRFADTQYF.

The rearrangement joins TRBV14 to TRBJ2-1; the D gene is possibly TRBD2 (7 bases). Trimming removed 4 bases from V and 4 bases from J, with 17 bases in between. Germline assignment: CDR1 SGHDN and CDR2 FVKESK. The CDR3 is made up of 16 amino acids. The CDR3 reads CASSPTGGGPYNEQFF. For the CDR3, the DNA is TGTGCCAGCAGCCCTACTGGCGGGGGCCCTTACAATGAGCAGTTCTTC.

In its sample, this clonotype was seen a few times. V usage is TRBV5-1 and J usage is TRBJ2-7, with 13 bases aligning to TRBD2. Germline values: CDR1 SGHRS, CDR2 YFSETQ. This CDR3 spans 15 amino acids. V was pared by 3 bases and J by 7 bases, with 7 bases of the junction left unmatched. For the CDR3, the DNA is TGCGCCAGCAGCTGGACTAGCGGGAGTTCGGGAGAGCAGTACTTC. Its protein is CASSWTSGSSGEQYF.